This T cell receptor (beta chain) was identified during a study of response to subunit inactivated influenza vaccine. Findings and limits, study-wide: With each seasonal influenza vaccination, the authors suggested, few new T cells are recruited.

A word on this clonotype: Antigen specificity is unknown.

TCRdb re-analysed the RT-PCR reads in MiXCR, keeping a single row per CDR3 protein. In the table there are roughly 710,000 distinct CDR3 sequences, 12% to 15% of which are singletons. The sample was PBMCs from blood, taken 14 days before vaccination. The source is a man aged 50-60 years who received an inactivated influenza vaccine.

CDR3 in amino acids: CASTSAGTSYEQYF. The CDR3 region has the DNA TGTGCCAGCACCTCAGCGGGAACCTCCTACGAGCAGTACTTC. The chain links TRBV6-2 or TRBV6-3 to TRBJ2-7; 7 bases map to TRBD2. V lost 7 bases, J lost 0 bases, and 6 bases stayed unmatched. This CDR3 is built from 14 residues. CDR1 MNHEY and CDR2 SVGEGT come from the germline V gene.